What follows describes a single T cell receptor beta chain. This clone's antigen is unknown. No clone much larger than this one lies a single base away; base qualities are absent. The sample originates from a study of vaccination effects on CD4 cells after COVID-19 (dated 2022 in TCRdb). The study in broad terms: To identify antigen-specific CD4+ T cell clonotypes by their expansion, the ViraFEST assay first stimulated PBMC with viral peptide pools and then applied TCR sequencing. Participants received two doses of either the BNT162b2 or the mRNA-1273 mRNA SARS-CoV-2 vaccine. About 2.1 million PBMC per well were cultured with 10 ug/ml peptides in IMDM containing roughly 5% human AB serum, 8.5 to 10 IU/ml IL-2 and gentamicin. SARS-CoV-2 spike-specific CD4+ TCR repertoires from before and after mRNA vaccination were compared in COVID-19 convalescent patients and in infection-naive vaccine recipients. A total of more than 8 COVID-19 convalescent patients and a handful of SARS-CoV-2-naive healthy vaccine recipients were included in the full study. In the study, cultures from other donors were sequenced using the Oncomine TCR Beta short-read assay on an Illumina iSeq 100.

After around 11 days of culture, CD4+ T cells were isolated with the EasySep CD4+ T cell isolation kit. Negative nucleocapsid antibody results before and after vaccination confirmed that the healthy vaccine recipients had no prior SARS-CoV-2 infection. Half of the culture medium was replaced with fresh IL-2-containing medium on days 3 and 7. Unless noted otherwise, every peptide stimulation condition was grown in triplicate wells. Using Ficoll-Paque Plus gradient centrifugation, PBMC were separated from whole blood and then either used fresh or cryopreserved at -140C. The QIAamp micro DNA kit was used to extract genomic DNA from the cultured CD4+ T cells. Study-wide conclusions, independent of this receptor: In healthy vaccine recipients, vaccine-induced clones were almost all SARS-CoV-2 mono-reactive, with only 1 of 255 cross-reactive with common cold coronaviruses. The study was limited by a small number of convalescent patients and lacked early post-infection timepoints. At late post-vaccination timepoints, both infection-induced and vaccine-induced clones showed marked clonal contraction, consistent with waning T cell responses.

Receptors were amplified or captured by the immunoSEQ multiplex PCR assay. DNA from the cultured, isolated CD4+ T cells was subjected to TCR beta CDR3 sequencing. Per the original workflow: The analysis removed non-productive TCR sequences, trimmed reads to the CDR3 region, and retained only CDR3s that were 7 or more amino acids long. Antigen-specific clonotypes were identified with the MANAFEST web app by comparing expansion in peptide wells against reference cultures. Positive clones required FDR<0.05 expansion versus reference and all other wells, odds ratio above 5, and frequency above 0.1% in two replicate wells. A clonotype was called cross-reactive if it was significantly expanded both in SARS-CoV-2 spike wells and in at least one common cold coronavirus spike condition. Levenshtein distance calculated with the stringdist R package was used to assess CDR3 similarity, and unrooted trees were constructed with ape in R 3.6.1. What TCRdb holds here is the immuneACCESS table cut down to in-frame rearrangements. Part of the clones is not present; checked against another copy, under half of the missing clones reflect an unresolved V gene, and the others are unexplained. The V and J calls and clone size were taken over from that table, and D and trimming were inferred from the DNA. Across this sample there are 25,000 to 30,000 clones, with 65% seen only once. The ten largest clones represent 9.9% of the sample.

The sequenced sample was CD4+ T cells from PBMCs cultured without peptide, obtained before COVID-19 vaccination. The receptor comes from a human donor who received a COVID-19 vaccine.

The CDR3 reads as follows: CASSSMVGDYEQYF. At the DNA level, the sequence is TGCGCCAGCAGCAGTATGGTAGGGGACTACGAGCAGTACTTC. The chain links TRBV5-1 with TRBJ2-7, and TRBD1 may be the D gene, going by 5 matching bases. According to the germline V gene, CDR1 reads SGHRS and CDR2 reads YFSETQ. V gives up 4 bases and J gives up 3 bases, and the segment between their germline ends measures 14 bases. The CDR3 spans 14 residues, from the cysteine through the phenylalanine. The read is trimmed to its CDR3 DNA, 42 bases read in frame from base 1.